This T cell receptor (beta chain) was obtained from a study of T cell responses to AZD1222 COVID-19 vaccine. Study details: Doses given second, at about 4 or about 12 weeks, were pooled. General observations from the study: White British ancestry dominated among donors, who included more females, and clonal diversity was possibly underestimated. Across the whole spike, CD4 TCRs peaked at regions 160-218 and 743-854.

Generated by immunoSEQ multiplex PCR, the TCRdb table keeps only in-frame clones and is missing some. The sample contains 150,000 to 200,000 clones, more than 85% of which appear only once. Note on this clone: Its antigen is as yet unknown.

Here the sequenced sample was peripheral blood, taken on day 0 of AZD1222 vaccination. The sequence derives from an adult in good health.

CDR3 nucleotide sequence: TGCAGTGCTAGTGCCCGGGGCAATCAGCCCCAGCATTTT. Its protein product is CSASARGNQPQHF. The chain has TRBV20-1 and TRBJ1-5; no clear D gene. Trimming took 3 bases from V and 2 from J, leaving 8 bases between them. From germline, CDR1 is DFQATT and CDR2 SNEGSKA (reference sequence). The CDR3 length is 13 residues.